This TCR beta chain was sequenced for a study of regulatory and conventional T cells in RAG deficiency. Only in-frame clones appear in the TCRdb table, and some are missing; sequencing was by immunoSEQ multiplex PCR. The sample includes almost 35,000 clones, 70% to 80% seen only once; the top ten take about 3.4%. Comment on this clone: Its antigen remains unknown.

The sorted conventional CD4+ T cells were CD25-low and CD127-high, with genomic DNA sequenced. The CDR3 is 13 amino acids. The V end was cut by 5 bases, the J end by 8 bases, with 16 bases between. From germline, CDR1 is SGHNT and CDR2 YYREEE (reference sequence). Findings of the study overall: Control T-cell subsets had markedly higher Shannon entropy and lower Simpson indices than RAG-deficient patients. Compared with controls, unique Treg TCR beta sequences dropped roughly 94-fold in Omenn syndrome and CID/AS. Patient subsets had shorter CDR3s; Omenn Treg-Tconv overlap exceeded 85%.

The sample also formed part of further work on regulatory T cells. As that report states: The PCR used 52 TRBV and 13 TRBJ primers. Skewed V and J usage and few unique V-J pairs marked patient repertoires, most in Tregs.

Sequencing used CD4+ effector T cells sorted from blood. The genes are TRBV5-4 and TRBJ1-1; D perhaps matches TRBD1 (6 bases). The sequence came from a human donor in good health. CDR3 residues: CASRPDSLGEAFF. CDR3 nucleotide sequence: TGTGCCAGCAGACCGGACAGCTTAGGGGAAGCTTTCTTT.